Presented here are 25 T cell receptor beta chains from one specimen sequenced in a study of blood T cell repertoires in COVID-19. Assay used: immunoSEQ multiplex PCR; TCRdb lists only in-frame clones, some missing. The sample holds 200,000 or so clones, 80% to 90% seen once. Input material: peripheral blood. Receptor source: a woman older than 75 with COVID-19, enrolled during active disease.

The chain combines TRBV6-6 with TRBJ2-1; possibly TRBD2 for D (5 bases). The CDR3 covers 15 residues. The V end was cut by 2 bases, the J end by 0 bases, with 8 bases between. Per the germline V gene, CDR1 is MNHNY and CDR2 is SVGAGI (reference sequence). This CDR3 is CASSYGEGSYNEQFF. The CDR3 DNA is TGTGCCAGCAGTTACGGTGAGGGCTCCTACAATGAGCAGTTCTTC.

This clone was seen only a few times. The gene calls are TRBV9 and TRBJ2-7; D is ambiguous. Trimming removed 5 bases at V and 5 bases at J, with 8 bases between. Per germline, CDR1 SGDLS and CDR2 YYNGEE. The CDR3 is made up of 11 amino acids. Here the CDR3 reads CASRTEHEQYF. The CDR3 bases are TGTGCCAGCAGAACCGAGCACGAGCAGTACTTC.

V is TRBV3-1 (or the pseudogene TRBV3-2) and J is TRBJ2-2; 9 nucleotides line up with TRBD2. This CDR3 spans 14 amino acids. V lost 6 bases and J lost 6; bases outside the gene matches: 5. The germline V gene encodes CDR1 LGHDT and CDR2 YNNKEL (reference sequence). CDR3: CASRRLAEPGELFF. As DNA, the CDR3 is TGTGCCAGCAGACGACTAGCGGAACCCGGGGAGCTGTTTTTT.

This clone was picked up one time. The CDR3 coding sequence is TGTGCCAGCAGTTTATTTCCCCCGGACAGTATAGCCCTACACTATGGCTACACCTTC. Translating it yields CASSLFPPDSIALHYGYTF. The chain combines TRBV27 with TRBJ1-2; a possible D gene is TRBD1 (6 bases). The CDR3 contains 19 residues. Trimming pared 1 base from V and 3 bases from J, leaving 24 bases between. Germline CDR1 reads MNHEY; CDR2 reads SMNVEV (reference sequence).

The chain has TRBV5-4 and TRBJ2-5, with TRBD2 matching 9 bases. Looked up from germline, CDR1 is SGHNT and CDR2 is YYREEE (reference sequence). The CDR3 is 15 residues long. Trimming took 0 bases from V and 4 from J; bases not matched to a gene: 4. CDR3 sequence: CASSLGGGDSETQYF. DNA of the CDR3: TGTGCCAGCAGCTTGGGCGGGGGGGACTCAGAGACCCAGTACTTC.

This rearrangement joins TRBV5-5 to TRBJ2-2, with D perhaps TRBD2 (5 bases). The V gene's germline CDR1 is SGHKS and CDR2 YYEKEE (reference sequence). Trimming took off 1 base at V and 1 base at J, with 11 bases between the two ends. This CDR3 comprises 16 residues. The CDR3 loop reads CASSLWASRNTGELFF. In nucleotides, the CDR3 is TGTGCCAGCAGCTTGTGGGCTAGCAGGAACACCGGGGAGCTGTTTTTT.

This chain joins TRBV5-6 and TRBJ2-3; TRBD2 agrees at 11 bases. This CDR3 contains 14 residues. In germline, CDR1 is SGHDT, CDR2 YYEEEE. V was pared by 4 bases and J by 5 bases, with 3 bases of the junction left unmatched. The CDR3 sequence is CASSPTSGVDTQYF. The CDR3 bases are TGTGCCAGCAGCCCGACTAGCGGGGTAGATACGCAGTATTTT.

The rearrangement uses TRBV12-5 and TRBJ2-5, with a tentative D call TRBD2 (6 bases). Trimming took 6 bases from V and 2 from J, leaving 13 bases between them. This CDR3 has 14 amino acids. CDR1 and CDR2 from the germline V gene are LGHNT and FRNRAP. CDR3 sequence (DNA): TGTGCTAGTGGACGACAACGGGGGCAAGAGACCCAGTACTTC. Its translation: CASGRQRGQETQYF.

This chain connects TRBV19 to TRBJ1-2; perhaps TRBD1 as D (6 bases). Looked up from germline, CDR1 is LNHDA and CDR2 is SQIVND (reference sequence). The CDR3 is made up of 16 amino acids. Trimming removed 5 bases at V and 2 bases at J, with 18 bases between. CDR3 sequence: CASSPLGQRPNYGYTF. CDR3 coding DNA: TGTGCCAGTAGTCCATTAGGACAGCGACCAAACTATGGCTACACCTTC. The full variable domain, rest sourced from reference TRBV19 and TRBJ1-2, is DGGITQSPKYLFRKEGQNVTLSCEQNLNHDAMYWYRQDPGQGLRLIYYSQIVNDFQKGDIAEGYSVSREKKESFPLTVTSAQKNPTAFYLCASSPLGQRPNYGYTFGSGTRLTVV.

This clone has a handful of counts. J is TRBJ1-1 and V is TRBV18; 7 positions agree with TRBD1. Germline V gene lookup returns CDR1 KGHSH and CDR2 LQKENI. This CDR3 is built from 13 residues. V lost 2 bases to trimming and J lost 13 bases; unmatched junction nucleotides: 10. The CDR3, as DNA: TGTGCCAGCTCACCAATCCAGGGGGGTGATGTTTTCTTT. It translates to CASSPIQGGDVFF.

This chain connects TRBV10-3 to TRBJ2-2, with 15 bases identical to TRBD2. J was trimmed by 6 bases and V by 5 bases; bases with no gene match: 4. Germline CDR1 ENHRY, CDR2 SYGVKD. The CDR3 spans 16 residues. As DNA, the CDR3 is TGTGCCATCAGTTCGTGGACTAGCGGGGGGGCCGGGGAGCTGTTTTTT. This translates into CAISSWTSGGAGELFF.

The J gene is TRBJ2-1, the V gene TRBV3-1 (or the pseudogene TRBV3-2), with no clear D. This CDR3 spans 12 amino acids. V lost 0 bases and J 10 bases, leaving 7 bases between the germline ends. Looked up from germline, CDR1 is LGHDT and CDR2 is YNNKEL (reference sequence). The CDR3 region has the DNA TGTGCCAGCAGCCAAGATCTTGTGGAGCAGTTCTTC. It translates to CASSQDLVEQFF.

The chain carries TRBV4-2 and TRBJ1-1; D may be TRBD1 (5 bases). This CDR3 is 14 amino acids long. Between the trimmed V and J ends, which lost 4 bases and 1 base, there was a span of 10 bases. Germline V CDR1 and CDR2: LGHNA, YNFKEQ. The CDR3 coding sequence is TGTGCCAGCAGCCGAAAACAGGAGAACACTGAAGCTTTCTTT. Translating gives CASSRKQENTEAFF.

In this sample, this clone turned up a few times. The chain links TRBV5-1 to TRBJ1-2; D may be TRBD1 (6 bases). The V end was cut by 2 bases, the J end by 4 bases, with 18 bases between. This CDR3 contains 16 residues. Germline values: CDR1 SGHRS, CDR2 YFSETQ. CDR3 protein: CASSLGGDTRAYGYTF. Here the CDR3 DNA reads TGCGCCAGCAGCTTAGGGGGGGACACTCGAGCCTATGGCTACACCTTC. Filled out from reference TRBV5-1 and TRBJ1-2, the complete variable domain reads KAGVTQTPRYLIKTRGQQVTLSCSPISGHRSVSWYQQTPGQGLQFLFEYFSETQRNKGNFPGRFSGRQFSNSRSEMNVSTLELGDSALYLCASSLGGDTRAYGYTFGSGTRLTVV.

The V and J genes are TRBV6-5 and TRBJ2-1; D perhaps matches TRBD2 (6 bases). V shed 5 bases and J shed 4 bases, with 12 bases lying between them. Germline loops: CDR1 MNHEY, CDR2 SVGAGI. CDR3 length: 14 residues. The CDR3 loop is CASSKSGRYNEQFF. The CDR3 coding sequence is TGTGCCAGCAGTAAGTCCGGGAGATACAATGAGCAGTTCTTC.

This clone was seen only a few times. The V and J genes are TRBV18 and TRBJ2-3, with 11 bases identical to TRBD2. The CDR3 contains 17 residues. The germline V gene has CDR1 KGHSH and CDR2 LQKENI. After removal of 3 bases from V and 6 bases from J, the junction contained 11 bases not matched to a gene. DNA of the CDR3: TGTGCCAGCTCACCGGTCCCACCGGGACTAGCGGTGGATACGCAGTATTTT. This translates into CASSPVPPGLAVDTQYF.

The chain has TRBV6-5 and TRBJ2-2; D remains ambiguous. The V gene's germline CDR1 is MNHEY and CDR2 SVGAGI. CDR3 length: 11 amino acids. Trimming took 7 bases from V and 6 from J, leaving 6 bases between them. This CDR3 is CASKRAGELFF. In DNA form, the CDR3 reads TGTGCCAGCAAACGGGCCGGGGAGCTGTTTTTT.

V is TRBV15 and J is TRBJ2-7, with TRBD2 matching 14 bases. Germline CDR1 reads LNHNV; CDR2 reads YYDKDF (reference sequence). This CDR3 has 15 residues. After removal of 3 bases from V and 7 bases from J, the junction contained 5 bases not matched to a gene. CDR3 protein: CATSRGLAGEWEQYF. The DNA of the CDR3 is TGTGCCACCAGCAGGGGACTAGCGGGAGAATGGGAGCAGTACTTC.

J is TRBJ2-1 and V is TRBV9, with TRBD1 as a possible D gene (5 bases). This CDR3 has 15 amino acids. With 1 base removed from V and 4 bases from J, the gap between germline ends came to 12 bases. Germline assignment: CDR1 SGDLS and CDR2 YYNGEE. The CDR3 bases are TGTGCCAGCAGCGTAACAGGTCTCCAGTACAATGAGCAGTTCTTC. It translates to CASSVTGLQYNEQFF.

This clone was seen only a few times. The genes are TRBV28 and TRBJ2-7; D might be TRBD2 (6 bases). V was pared by 5 bases and J by 3 bases, with 17 bases between. This CDR3 comprises 15 residues. Germline CDR1 reads MDHEN; CDR2 reads SYDVKM. This chain's CDR3 is CASSRLRWGVYEQYF. CDR3 DNA sequence: TGTGCCAGCAGTCGGCTCAGGTGGGGGGTCTACGAGCAGTACTTC.

This clone was detected only a few times. The genes are TRBV24-1 and TRBJ2-1, with D maybe TRBD2 (5 bases). This CDR3 spans 13 amino acids. CDR1 KGHDR and CDR2 SFDVKD come from the germline V gene. Trimming cost V 0 bases and J 10 bases, with 9 bases left between them. CDR3 sequence (DNA): TGTGCCACCAGTGATTTGCCGGGGTTAGAGCAGTTCTTC. This gives the protein CATSDLPGLEQFF.

The V call is TRBV7-9, the J call TRBJ1-4; D ambiguous. V lost 3 bases and J 8 bases, leaving 10 bases between the germline ends. The CDR3 totals 13 residues. Per germline, CDR1 SEHNR and CDR2 FQNEAQ (reference sequence). CDR3 sequence: CASSLAGREKLFF. CDR3 in DNA: TGTGCCAGCAGCTTGGCCGGGAGGGAAAAACTGTTTTTT.

The rearrangement links TRBV19 to TRBJ2-1, with D possibly being TRBD2 (6 bases). CDR1 is LNHDA, CDR2 SQIVND, per germline (reference sequence). CDR3 size: 16 residues. V was cut by 4 bases and J by 3 bases, with 16 bases left in between. The CDR3 spells CASSRTRGSGYNEQFF. The CDR3 nucleotides are TGTGCCAGTAGTAGGACCCGAGGTAGCGGCTACAATGAGCAGTTCTTC.

J is TRBJ1-6 and V is TRBV4-3; a weak D match, TRBD1 (5 bases). The germline CDR1 and CDR2 sequences are LGHNA and YSLEER. V was pared by 7 bases and J by 0 bases, with 13 bases between. This CDR3 region has 16 residues. The CDR3 bases are TGCGCCAGCACCTCGGGGGTCAGCTCCTATAATTCACCCCTCCACTTT. As protein: CASTSGVSSYNSPLHF.

A single count supports this clone. J is TRBJ2-1 and V is TRBV12-5; 9 bases line up with TRBD2. J was trimmed by 0 bases and V by 2 bases; bases with no gene match: 8. The CDR3 length is 18 residues. The V gene's germline CDR1 is LGHNT and CDR2 FRNRAP. The CDR3: CASGLSPSGEPSYNEQFF. CDR3 DNA sequence: TGTGCTAGTGGTTTGTCACCTAGCGGGGAGCCCTCCTACAATGAGCAGTTCTTC.